Shown below are 21 T cell receptor beta chains from a single sample sequenced in a study of cytomegalovirus exposure and HLA in healthy donors. With 60 Vbeta and 13 Jbeta primers, the PCR was carried out. Profiled with immunoSEQ multiplex PCR; TCRdb holds only in-frame clones, not every one. The data contain tens of thousands of clones, under 80% of them seen just once; the ten biggest clones take up around an eighth. The specimen sequenced was PBMCs. The receptors shown here come from a male donor in good health and CMV-seropositive.

About this clone itself: A junction end diverges from the germline sequence, so it may reflect a read error. The same CDR3 is also encoded by other DNA sequences in this sample. The V and J genes are TRBV11-2 and TRBJ2-5; 12 bases are shared with TRBD2. The CDR3 is 15 amino acids. The germline gives CDR1 SGHAT, CDR2 FQNNGV. The CDR3 bases are TGTGCCAGTAGCTTTCGACTAGCGGGGGAGGAGACCCAGTACTTC. Amino acids: CASSFRLAGEETQYF.

The V gene is TRBV7-2, the J gene TRBJ1-4; D remains ambiguous. The germline V and J ends were trimmed by 5 bases and 11 bases, with 15 bases remaining between them. Germline CDR1 SGHTA, CDR2 FQGNSA. This CDR3 has 13 amino acids. CDR3 amino acids: CASSTTTNFKLFF. The CDR3 bases are TGTGCCAGCAGCACGACGACAAATTTCAAACTGTTTTTT.

J is TRBJ1-1 and V is TRBV28, with 8 bases identical to TRBD1. V dropped 7 bases and J dropped 7; count of bases not matched to a gene: 14. The CDR3 is made up of 15 amino acids. Germline V gene data show CDR1 as MDHEN and CDR2 as SYDVKM. In DNA, the CDR3 is TGTGCCAGCATCAAAGTGGCAGGGGGCTACTATGAAGCTTTCTTT. Amino acid sequence: CASIKVAGGYYEAFF.

This clone showed up just a few times. The chain uses TRBV6-4 and TRBJ2-7; the D gene is possibly TRBD1 (7 bases). The germline V gene has CDR1 MRHNA and CDR2 SNTAGT. The CDR3 consists of 15 residues. V was trimmed by 8 bases and J by 0 bases, leaving 17 bases between them. This chain's CDR3 is CASGGGARLSYEQYF. The DNA of the CDR3 is TGTGCCAGCGGAGGGGGCGCGAGACTCTCCTACGAGCAGTACTTC.

The gene calls are TRBV7-9 and TRBJ1-5; 7 positions match TRBD1. CDR1 is SEHNR and CDR2 is FQNEAQ in the germline V gene (reference sequence). The CDR3 runs 14 residues. V lost 3 bases, J lost 7 bases, and 6 bases stayed unmatched. CDR3 nucleotide sequence: TGTGCCAGCAGCTTTACAGGGGATGGGCAGCCCCAGCATTTT. It specifies CASSFTGDGQPQHF.

This clone was detected a few times. The CDR3 spells CASSRDGAGADTQYF. DNA for the CDR3: TGTGCCAGCAGCCGCGACGGAGCCGGCGCAGATACGCAGTATTTT. This chain joins TRBV7-2 and TRBJ2-3; no firm D call. Trimming removed 5 bases at V and 4 bases at J, with 16 bases between. CDR3 length: 15 residues. In germline, CDR1 is SGHTA, CDR2 FQGNSA.

The chain recombines TRBV29-1 with TRBJ2-1; 7 bases match TRBD1. The J segment lost 7 bases and the V segment lost 4 bases, leaving 10 bases of the junction unmatched. Germline CDR1 and CDR2: SQVTM and ANQGSEA. This CDR3 spans 14 amino acids. CDR3 residues: CSVAKTGSGNEQFF. Here the CDR3 DNA reads TGCAGCGTTGCTAAGACAGGGAGTGGAAATGAGCAGTTCTTC.

J is TRBJ2-7 and V is TRBV7-9; TRBD2 might be the D (5 bases). The CDR3 loop spans 15 amino acids. The V gene lost 5 bases and the J gene lost 0 bases, with 14 bases spanning the gap. Germline V CDR1 and CDR2: SEHNR, FQNEAQ (reference sequence). This chain's CDR3 is CASSPPGSFSYEQYF. In nucleotides, the CDR3 is TGTGCCAGCAGCCCACCGGGGTCATTCTCCTACGAGCAGTACTTC.

The chain has TRBV27 and TRBJ2-1, with D possibly being TRBD1 (6 bases). The CDR3 length is 16 residues. The germline gives CDR1 MNHEY, CDR2 SMNVEV (reference sequence). Trimming shortened V by 3 bases and J by 0 bases, and 12 bases separated the two germline ends. The CDR3 is CASSLPGVISYNEQFF. CDR3 DNA sequence: TGTGCCAGCAGTTTGCCAGGGGTCATCTCCTACAATGAGCAGTTCTTC.

This sequence joins TRBV28 and TRBJ2-7; 8 bases fit TRBD1. With V trimmed by 4 bases and J by 0 bases, 11 bases remained unmatched. This CDR3 is 17 amino acids long. CDR1 is MDHEN and CDR2 is SYDVKM in the germline V gene. CDR3: CASSSALTGTGSYEQYF. In DNA form, the CDR3 reads TGTGCCAGCAGTTCTGCATTGACCGGGACAGGCTCCTACGAGCAGTACTTC.

Points on this clone: The sample contains more than one DNA sequence encoding this CDR3. The chain joins TRBV2 to TRBJ2-7, with 10 bases matching TRBD1. The CDR3 runs 15 residues. In germline, CDR1 is SNHLY, CDR2 FYNNEI. J gave up 4 bases and V 3 bases, and 6 bases lay outside the gene matches. The CDR3 region has the DNA TGTGCCAGCAGTGAGTGGGACAGGGGCCGGTACGAGCAGTACTTC. Encoded protein: CASSEWDRGRYEQYF. Drawing the rest from reference TRBV2 and TRBJ2-7, the complete variable domain is EPEVTQTPSHQVTQMGQEVILRCVPISNHLYFYWYRQILGQKVEFLVSFYNNEISEKSEIFDDQFSVERPDGSNFTLKIRSTKLEDSAMYFCASSEWDRGRYEQYFGPGTRLTVT.

The chain recombines TRBV11-3 with TRBJ1-2; 8 positions agree with TRBD1. V lost 2 bases to trimming and J lost 0 bases; unmatched junction nucleotides: 8. Germline CDR1 and CDR2: SGHNT and YENEEA. The CDR3 is 17 residues long. CDR3 DNA sequence: TGTGCCAGCAGCTTACTTTGGACAGGGCATCCTAACTATGGCTACACCTTC. Amino acid sequence: CASSLLWTGHPNYGYTF.

The chain is built from TRBV4-2 and TRBJ2-1; a weak D match, TRBD2 (5 bases). Trimming left V 0 bases short and J 1 base short, with 7 bases between. In germline, CDR1 is LGHNA, CDR2 YNFKEQ. The CDR3 runs to 15 residues. This CDR3 reads CASSQDWESYNEQFF. The CDR3 DNA reads as TGTGCCAGCAGCCAAGATTGGGAGTCCTACAATGAGCAGTTCTTC.

This clone came up a few times. Other DNA sequences from this sample encode an identical CDR3 as well. The rearrangement links TRBV5-1 to TRBJ2-1; 9 bases fit TRBD1. V shed 0 bases, J shed 4 bases, and the junction held 2 bases outside the gene matches. This CDR3 region has 15 residues. Germline V gene sequence: CDR1 SGHRS, CDR2 YFSETQ. The CDR3 nucleotides are TGCGCCAGCAGCTTGGAGGGACAGGGTTACAATGAGCAGTTCTTC. It codes for CASSLEGQGYNEQFF.

The chain is built from TRBV10-3 and TRBJ1-1; the match to TRBD1 covers 8 bases. CDR3 length: 15 residues. Looked up from germline, CDR1 is ENHRY and CDR2 is SYGVKD. The ends lost 3 bases at V and 0 bases at J; junction bases unmatched: 3. CDR3 DNA sequence: TGTGCCATCAGTGAAAGGACAGGGATGAACACTGAAGCTTTCTTT. Encoded protein: CAISERTGMNTEAFF.

This clone was seen a handful of times. This rearrangement joins TRBV4-3 to TRBJ1-1, with 9 bases lining up with TRBD1. The germline V gene encodes CDR1 LGHNA and CDR2 YSLEER. V was clipped by 0 bases and J by 4 bases; unmatched bases: 6. The CDR3 sequence is 16 residues long. The CDR3 sequence is CASSQETGGGSTEAFF. In DNA, the CDR3 is TGCGCCAGCAGCCAAGAGACAGGGGGTGGAAGCACTGAAGCTTTCTTT.

The V gene is TRBV18, the J gene TRBJ2-7; possible D gene TRBD2, 5 bases. Germline V gene sequence: CDR1 KGHSH, CDR2 LQKENI. V lost 6 bases to trimming and J lost 0 bases, with 18 bases between them. This CDR3 spans 16 amino acids. DNA of the CDR3: TGTGCCAGCTCCCTCGGGGTTATGGGTCTCTCCTACGAGCAGTACTTC. As protein: CASSLGVMGLSYEQYF.

In DNA form, the CDR3 reads TGTGCCTGGAGTTTCGTGAGTAGTGGAAACACCATATATTTT. This codes for CAWSFVSSGNTIYF. The genes are TRBV30 and TRBJ1-3, with D hard to call. The CDR3 length is 14 residues. Trimming took off 2 bases at V and 3 bases at J, with 11 bases between the two ends. Germline CDR1 reads GTSNPN; CDR2 reads SVGIG (reference sequence).

This clone was detected only once. This chain connects TRBV18 to TRBJ1-1, with a weak D call TRBD1 (5 bases). CDR3 length: 12 amino acids. Germline V gene sequence: CDR1 KGHSH, CDR2 LQKENI. The V end was cut by 2 bases, the J end by 5 bases, with 6 bases between. The CDR3 protein is CASSPAGTEAFF. The CDR3, as DNA: TGTGCCAGCTCACCAGCAGGGACTGAAGCTTTCTTT.

The count of this clone is one. The chain carries TRBV6-5 and TRBJ1-2, with D possibly matching TRBD1 (5 bases). Germline V gene sequence: CDR1 MNHEY, CDR2 SVGAGI. V lost 2 bases, J lost 5 bases, and 9 bases lay in between. CDR3 length: 13 residues. The CDR3 DNA follows: TGTGCCAGCAGTTACGGGGGGAGGTATGGCTACACCTTC. Translating it yields CASSYGGRYGYTF.

The V call is TRBV27, the J call TRBJ2-7; D might be TRBD1 (6 bases). The CDR3 runs 13 residues. The V and J ends lost 6 bases and 6 bases respectively, with 15 bases between them. Germline values: CDR1 MNHEY, CDR2 SMNVEV (reference sequence). The CDR3 DNA sequence: TGTGCCAGCAGACAACAGGGATCGTCCGAGCAGTACTTC. Translated: CASRQQGSSEQYF.